Sequencing of this T cell receptor (beta chain) was carried out in a study of cytomegalovirus exposure and HLA in healthy donors. On the study more broadly: Around 180 million T cells yielded 120 million or so unique TCR beta sequences, as an earlier analysis found.

The PCR used 60 Vbeta and 13 Jbeta primers. Using immunoSEQ multiplex PCR, the repertoire was profiled, and TCRdb retains in-frame clones only, with some absent. Among about 160,000 clones listed, approximately 75% were seen once. Overall study results and limits: An assumption of roughly uniform sequencing depth across donors underlay the presence/absence analyses. Donors belonging to an Asian-associated ancestry cluster reportedly showed fewer N-insertions in productive TCRs than the roughly 670-donor mean, according to what a later analysis found. Rare TCR sequences predominated, though certain public TCRs were found in many donors.

The germline V gene encodes CDR1 MRHNA and CDR2 SNTAGT. This CDR3 is built from 13 residues. With 4 bases removed from V and 7 bases from J, the gap between germline ends came to 10 bases. In the case of this clone: Its specificity is not known.

This TCR came from a middle-aged man in good health and CMV-seropositive. Sample: PBMCs. V is TRBV6-4 and J is TRBJ2-2; D is unclear. CDR3 nucleotides: TGTGCCAGCAGTGTGTCTAATGGCGGGGAGCTGTTTTTT. It is translated as CASSVSNGGELFF.